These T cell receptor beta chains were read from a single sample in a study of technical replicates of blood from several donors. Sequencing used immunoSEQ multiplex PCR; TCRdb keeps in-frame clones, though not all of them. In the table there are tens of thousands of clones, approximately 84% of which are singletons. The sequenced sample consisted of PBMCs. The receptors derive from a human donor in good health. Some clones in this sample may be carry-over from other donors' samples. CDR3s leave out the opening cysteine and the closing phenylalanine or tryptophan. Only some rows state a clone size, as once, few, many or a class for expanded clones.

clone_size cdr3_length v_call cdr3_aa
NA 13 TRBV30 AWRSAQGGNSPLH
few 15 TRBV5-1 ASSPGLAGGNTGELF
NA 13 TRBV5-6 ASSTWTGLGETQY
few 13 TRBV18 ASSPDRALNSPLH
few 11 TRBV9 ASSVDRSREQF
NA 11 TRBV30 AWTQGSSGELF
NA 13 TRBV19 ASSIPGQGGGKLF
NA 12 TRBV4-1 ASSQGTGLQPQH
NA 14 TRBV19 ASSANGQGARGEQY
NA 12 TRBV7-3 ASSLFGTGGEQY
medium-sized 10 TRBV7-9 ASRKRVNTIY
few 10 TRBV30 AWSSLDQPQH
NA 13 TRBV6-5 ASSSLAGGDYEQY
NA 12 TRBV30 AWSVASGRDTQY
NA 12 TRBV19 ASSPPGDVLGYT
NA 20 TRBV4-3 ASSQALAGISSSVAAKNIQY
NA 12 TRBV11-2 ASSFGGTNEKLF
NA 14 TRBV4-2 ASSQDPSGRAHEQF
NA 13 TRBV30 AWSVSSGSYNEQF
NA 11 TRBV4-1 ASSSGQGREAF
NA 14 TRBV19 ASSIAWRNTNYGYT
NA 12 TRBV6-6 ASSYSASSETQY
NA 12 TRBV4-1 ASSQETGTYEQY
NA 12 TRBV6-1 ASSGDRAYNEQF
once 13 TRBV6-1 ASSENTGNNQPQH
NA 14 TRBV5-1 ASSNTGTGGEYGYT
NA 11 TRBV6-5 ASSPDRVAKAF
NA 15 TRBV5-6 ASSLLSGIAYNSPLH